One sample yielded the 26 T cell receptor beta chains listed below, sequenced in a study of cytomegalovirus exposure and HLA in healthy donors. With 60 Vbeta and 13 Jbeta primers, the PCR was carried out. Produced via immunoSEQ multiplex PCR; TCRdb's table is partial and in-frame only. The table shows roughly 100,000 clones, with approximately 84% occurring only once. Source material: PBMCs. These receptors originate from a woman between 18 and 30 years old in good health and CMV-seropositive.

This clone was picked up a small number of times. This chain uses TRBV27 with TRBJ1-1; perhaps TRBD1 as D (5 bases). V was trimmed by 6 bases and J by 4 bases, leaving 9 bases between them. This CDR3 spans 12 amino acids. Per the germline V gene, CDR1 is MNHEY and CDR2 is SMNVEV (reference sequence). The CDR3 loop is CASSQGPTEAFF. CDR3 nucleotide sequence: TGTGCCAGCAGCCAGGGTCCCACTGAAGCTTTCTTT.

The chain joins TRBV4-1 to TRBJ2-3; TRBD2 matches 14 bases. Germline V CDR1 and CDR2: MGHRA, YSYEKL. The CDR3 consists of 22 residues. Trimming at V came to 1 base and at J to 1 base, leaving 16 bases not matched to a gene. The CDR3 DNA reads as TGCGCCAGCAGCCAAGTGGCCGCAGCACCTGGACTAGCGGGAGGAGGCACAGATACGCAGTATTTT. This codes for CASSQVAAAPGLAGGGTDTQYF.

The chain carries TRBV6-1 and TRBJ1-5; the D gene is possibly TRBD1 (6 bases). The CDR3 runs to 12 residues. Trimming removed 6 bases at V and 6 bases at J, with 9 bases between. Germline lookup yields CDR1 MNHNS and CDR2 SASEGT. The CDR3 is CASSTGFQPQHF. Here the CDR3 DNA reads TGTGCCAGCAGCACAGGGTTTCAGCCCCAGCATTTT.

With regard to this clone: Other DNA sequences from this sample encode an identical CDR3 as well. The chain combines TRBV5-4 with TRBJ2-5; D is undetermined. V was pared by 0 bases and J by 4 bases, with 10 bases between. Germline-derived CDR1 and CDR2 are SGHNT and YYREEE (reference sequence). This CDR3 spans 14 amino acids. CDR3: CASSLGVSIETQYF. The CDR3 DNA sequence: TGTGCCAGCAGCTTGGGAGTTAGTATAGAGACCCAGTACTTC.

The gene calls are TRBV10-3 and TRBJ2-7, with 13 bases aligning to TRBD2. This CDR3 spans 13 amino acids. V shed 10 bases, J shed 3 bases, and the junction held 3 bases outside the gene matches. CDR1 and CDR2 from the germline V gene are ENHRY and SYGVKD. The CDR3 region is CASGLAGDYEQYF. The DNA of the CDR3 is TGTGCCAGCGGACTAGCGGGAGACTACGAGCAGTACTTC.

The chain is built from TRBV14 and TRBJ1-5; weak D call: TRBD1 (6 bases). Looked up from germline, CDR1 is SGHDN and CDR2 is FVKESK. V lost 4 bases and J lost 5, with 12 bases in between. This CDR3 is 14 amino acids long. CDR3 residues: CASSPGTPDQPQHF. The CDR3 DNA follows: TGTGCCAGCAGCCCCGGGACACCCGATCAGCCCCAGCATTTT.

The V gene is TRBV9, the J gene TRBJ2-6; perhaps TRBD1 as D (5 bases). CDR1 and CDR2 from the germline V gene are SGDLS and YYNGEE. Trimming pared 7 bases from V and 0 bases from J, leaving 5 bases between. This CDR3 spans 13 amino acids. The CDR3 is CASGASGANVLTF. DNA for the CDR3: TGTGCCAGCGGGGCCTCTGGGGCCAACGTCCTGACTTTC.

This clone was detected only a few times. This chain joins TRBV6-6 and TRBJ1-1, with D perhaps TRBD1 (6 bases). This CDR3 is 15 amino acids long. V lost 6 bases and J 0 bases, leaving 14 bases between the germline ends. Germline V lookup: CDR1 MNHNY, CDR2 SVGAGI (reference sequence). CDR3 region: CASSSNDRLNTEAFF. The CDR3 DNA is TGTGCCAGCAGCTCAAATGACAGGCTGAACACTGAAGCTTTCTTT.

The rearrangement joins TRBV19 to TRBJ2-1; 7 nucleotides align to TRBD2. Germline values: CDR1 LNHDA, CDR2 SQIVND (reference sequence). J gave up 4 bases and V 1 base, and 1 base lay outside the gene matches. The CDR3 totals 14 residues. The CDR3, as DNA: TGTGCCAGTAGTATAGGGACTAGATACAATGAGCAGTTCTTC. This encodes CASSIGTRYNEQFF.

DNA for the CDR3: TGTGCCAGCAGTCCCCGGACTAGCGGGAGGGCCGAGGGATATACGCAGTATTTT. The encoded protein is CASSPRTSGRAEGYTQYF. V gene TRBV28 combines with J gene TRBJ2-3; 15 bases agree with TRBD2. The germline CDR1 and CDR2 sequences are MDHEN and SYDVKM. Trimming took 5 bases from V and 7 from J; bases not matched to a gene: 13. CDR3 length: 18 amino acids.

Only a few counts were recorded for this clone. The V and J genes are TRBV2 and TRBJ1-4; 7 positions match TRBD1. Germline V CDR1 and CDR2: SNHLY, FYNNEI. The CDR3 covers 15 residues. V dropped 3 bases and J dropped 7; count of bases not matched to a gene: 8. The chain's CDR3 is CASSELGGAFEKLFF. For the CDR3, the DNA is TGTGCCAGCAGTGAGCTAGGGGGCGCTTTTGAAAAACTGTTTTTT. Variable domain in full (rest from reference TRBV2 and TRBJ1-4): EPEVTQTPSHQVTQMGQEVILRCVPISNHLYFYWYRQILGQKVEFLVSFYNNEISEKSEIFDDQFSVERPDGSNFTLKIRSTKLEDSAMYFCASSELGGAFEKLFFGSGTQLSVL.

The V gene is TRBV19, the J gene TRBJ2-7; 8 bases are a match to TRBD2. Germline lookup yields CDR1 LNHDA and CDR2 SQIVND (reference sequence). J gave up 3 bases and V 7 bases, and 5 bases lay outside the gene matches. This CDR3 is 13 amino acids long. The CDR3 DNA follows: TGTGCCAGTACCCCACGGGGGGGCTACGAGCAGTACTTC. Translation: CASTPRGGYEQYF.

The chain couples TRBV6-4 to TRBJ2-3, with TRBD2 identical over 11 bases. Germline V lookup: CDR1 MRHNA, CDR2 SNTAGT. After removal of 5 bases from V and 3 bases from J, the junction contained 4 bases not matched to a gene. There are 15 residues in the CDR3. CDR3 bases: TGTGCCAGCAGTCCAATAGCGGGAGGGACAGATACGCAGTATTTT. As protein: CASSPIAGGTDTQYF.

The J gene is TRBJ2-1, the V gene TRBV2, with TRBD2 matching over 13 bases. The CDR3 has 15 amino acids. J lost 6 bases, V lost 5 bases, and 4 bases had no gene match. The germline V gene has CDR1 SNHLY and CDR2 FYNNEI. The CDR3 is CASSTGLAGFNEQFF. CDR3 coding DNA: TGTGCCAGCAGTACGGGACTAGCGGGATTCAATGAGCAGTTCTTC.

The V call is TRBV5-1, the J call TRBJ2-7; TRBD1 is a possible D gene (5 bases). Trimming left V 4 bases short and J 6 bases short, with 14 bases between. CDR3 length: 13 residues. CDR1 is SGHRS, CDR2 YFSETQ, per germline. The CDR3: CASSVGYRGEQYF. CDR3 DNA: TGCGCCAGCAGCGTGGGTTATAGGGGCGAGCAGTACTTC.

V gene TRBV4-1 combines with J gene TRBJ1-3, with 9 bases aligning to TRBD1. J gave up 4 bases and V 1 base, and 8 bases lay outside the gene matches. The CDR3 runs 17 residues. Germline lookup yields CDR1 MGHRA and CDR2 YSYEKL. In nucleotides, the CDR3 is TGCGCCAGCAGCCAAGGCGTGAGGGACAGGGCCGGAAACACCATATATTTT. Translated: CASSQGVRDRAGNTIYF.

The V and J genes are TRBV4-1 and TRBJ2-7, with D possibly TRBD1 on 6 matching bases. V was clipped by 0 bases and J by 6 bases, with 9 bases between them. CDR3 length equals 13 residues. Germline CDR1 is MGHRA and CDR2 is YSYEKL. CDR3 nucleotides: TGCGCCAGCAGCCAAGATGCAGGGGTCGAGCAGTACTTC. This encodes CASSQDAGVEQYF.

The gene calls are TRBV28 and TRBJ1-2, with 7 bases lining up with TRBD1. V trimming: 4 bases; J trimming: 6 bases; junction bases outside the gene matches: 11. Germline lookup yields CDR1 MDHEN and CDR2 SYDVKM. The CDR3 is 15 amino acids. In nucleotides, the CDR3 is TGTGCCAGCAGTTCCCTCGCGACAGGGTGGGATGGCTACACCTTC. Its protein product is CASSSLATGWDGYTF.

Here the CDR3 DNA reads TGTGCCAGCAGTCCAACCGGCACCGGGACTAGCGGGAACGATGAGCAGTTCTTC. Translation gives CASSPTGTGTSGNDEQFF. This sequence joins TRBV28 and TRBJ2-1, with TRBD2 matching over 13 bases. Germline trimming cut 5 bases from V and 8 bases from J; bases unmatched to any gene: 15. CDR1 and CDR2 (germline): MDHEN, SYDVKM. The CDR3 has 18 residues.

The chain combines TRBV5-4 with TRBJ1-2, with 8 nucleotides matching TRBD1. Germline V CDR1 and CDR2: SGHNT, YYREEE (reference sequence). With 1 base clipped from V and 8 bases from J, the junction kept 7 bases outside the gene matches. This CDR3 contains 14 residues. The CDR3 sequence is CASSLPQGARGYTF. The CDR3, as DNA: TGTGCCAGCAGCTTGCCTCAGGGGGCTCGGGGCTACACCTTC.

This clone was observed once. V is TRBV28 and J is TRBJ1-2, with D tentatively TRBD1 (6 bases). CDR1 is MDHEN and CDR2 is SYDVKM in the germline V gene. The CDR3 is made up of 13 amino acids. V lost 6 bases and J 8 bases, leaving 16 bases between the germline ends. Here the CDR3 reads CASRKTGSGGYTF. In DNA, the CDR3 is TGTGCCAGCAGGAAGACAGGCTCTGGGGGCTACACCTTC.

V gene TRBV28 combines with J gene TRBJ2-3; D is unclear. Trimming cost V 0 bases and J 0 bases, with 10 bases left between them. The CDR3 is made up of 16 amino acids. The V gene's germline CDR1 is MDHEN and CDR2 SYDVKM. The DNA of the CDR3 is TGTGCCAGCAGTTTATGGGCAGAGGCTAGCACAGATACGCAGTATTTT. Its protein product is CASSLWAEASTDTQYF.

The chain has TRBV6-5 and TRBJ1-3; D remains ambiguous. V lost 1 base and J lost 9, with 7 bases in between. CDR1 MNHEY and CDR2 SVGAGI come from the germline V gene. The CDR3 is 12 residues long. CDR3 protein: CASSYWGGTIYF. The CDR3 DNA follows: TGTGCCAGCAGTTACTGGGGAGGCACCATATATTTT.

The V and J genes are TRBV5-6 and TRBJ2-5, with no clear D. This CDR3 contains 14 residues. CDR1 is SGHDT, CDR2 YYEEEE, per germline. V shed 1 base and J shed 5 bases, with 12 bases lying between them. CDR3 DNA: TGTGCCAGCAGCTTGACGATTCAAGAGGAGACCCAGTACTTC. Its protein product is CASSLTIQEETQYF.

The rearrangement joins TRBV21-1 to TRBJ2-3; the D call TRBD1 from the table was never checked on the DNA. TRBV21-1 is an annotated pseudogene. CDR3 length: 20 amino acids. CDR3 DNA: TGTGCCAGCAGCACCATCGGAGATTGGGGGCACTTAGTCCGCACAGATACGCAGTATTTT. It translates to CASSTIGDWGHLVRTDTQYF.

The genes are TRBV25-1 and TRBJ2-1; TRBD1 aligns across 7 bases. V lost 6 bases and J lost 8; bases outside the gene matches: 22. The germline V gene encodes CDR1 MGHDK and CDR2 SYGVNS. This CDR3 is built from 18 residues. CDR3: CASSSVRDSTPPGDEQFF. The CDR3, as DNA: TGTGCCAGCAGCTCCGTCCGGGACAGTACTCCTCCTGGTGATGAGCAGTTCTTC. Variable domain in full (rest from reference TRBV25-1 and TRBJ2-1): EADIYQTPRYLVIGTGKKITLECSQTMGHDKMYWYQQDPGMELHLIHYSYGVNSTEKGDLSSESTVSRIRTEHFPLTLESARPSHTSQYLCASSSVRDSTPPGDEQFFGPGTRLTVL.